The source of this T cell receptor beta chain is a study of shared clonotypes between healthy human individuals. Whole-study context: Contributing individuals were a couple of females and three males aged 18 to 49. Broader study findings: Clonotype sharing levels among donors were expected to vary with sequencing depth.

This clone appeared a single time. Its antigen is unidentified. Scientists sequenced DNA from unsorted PBMC on ten immunoSEQ deep assay plates. Authors' methods: ImmunoSEQ junction-only sequences lacked quality scores, so their filtering differed. TCRdb's table, derived via immunoSEQ multiplex PCR, lists solely in-frame clones and lacks some. V, J and clone size reflect that table, while D and trimming were determined from the DNA. Of about 460,000 clones listed, roughly 80% were seen once; the top ten hold approximately 12%. This CDR3 comprises 15 residues. Germline lookup yields CDR1 LNHNV and CDR2 YYDKDF (reference sequence). The V segment lost 5 bases and the J segment 2 bases; nucleotides outside the gene matches: 6.

This receptor was identified in a woman in her 40s in good health. Some clones in this sample may be carry-over from other donors' samples. The gene calls are TRBV15 and TRBJ2-7; 10 bases map to TRBD2. The material sequenced was PBMCs. The CDR3 coding sequence is TGTGCCACCAGCGGCGGACTAGCGGAGGCCTACGAGCAGTACTTC. Translated, it gives CATSGGLAEAYEQYF.